The text below deals with one T cell receptor (beta chain). The target antigen is unknown. From germline, CDR1 is SGHKS and CDR2 YYEKEE (reference sequence). CDR3 length equals 20 residues. Unmatched junction bases numbered 17, after V lost 4 bases and J lost 4 bases. Generated by immunoSEQ multiplex PCR, the TCRdb table keeps only in-frame clones and is missing some. The sample has 180,000 or so clones, around 94% seen once. This record belongs to a study of T cell responses to AZD1222 COVID-19 vaccine. Study outcomes and limitations: Baseline seropositivity occurred in only a handful of AZD1222 recipients.

The TCR sequence derives from an adult in good health. The sequenced sample was peripheral blood, obtained on day 0 of AZD1222 vaccination. The chain links TRBV5-5 to TRBJ2-3, with 14 bases fitting TRBD2. The CDR3 nucleotides are TGTGCCAGCAGCCGGAGAATCCGAGAGACTAGCGGGAGGGGATCAGATACGCAGTATTTT. It yields the protein CASSRRIRETSGRGSDTQYF.